The 20 T cell receptor beta chains listed next were all sequenced from one sample in a study of CD8 T cells in Susac syndrome. RNA totalling about 0.5 to 1 ug underwent reverse transcription with random hexamers. TCRdb re-called the immunoSEQ multiplex PCR reads with MiXCR, one entry per CDR3 protein. This sample yields just over 150,000 distinct CDR3 sequences, of which 95% are seen a single time; roughly 0.15% belongs to the top ten. Sequenced: CD4+ T cells from PBMCs. The receptors were sampled from a human donor with Susac syndrome.

This chain joins TRBV29-1 and TRBJ1-2, with a weak D call TRBD1 (5 bases). CDR1 is SQVTM and CDR2 is ANQGSEA in the germline V gene. The V and J ends lost 3 bases and 6 bases respectively, with 17 bases between them. The CDR3 contains 14 residues. In DNA form, the CDR3 reads TGCAGCGTTGAGCGGGGAAGGGGAGGGGATGGCTACACCTTC. Translating gives CSVERGRGGDGYTF. Full variable domain (remainder filled in from reference TRBV29-1 and TRBJ1-2): SAVISQKPSRDICQRGTSLTIQCQVDSQVTMMFWYRQQPGQSLTLIATANQGSEATYESGFVIDKFPISRPNLTFSTLTVSNMSPEDSSIYLCSVERGRGGDGYTFGSGTRLTVV.

This chain links TRBV12-3 or TRBV12-4 with TRBJ2-3; the match to TRBD2 covers 12 bases. The CDR3 sequence is 16 residues long. Germline trimming cut 7 bases from V and 2 bases from J; bases unmatched to any gene: 7. In DNA form, the CDR3 reads TGTGCCAGCACTCCTCTAGCGGGGGGGCACACAGATACGCAGTATTTT. This gives the protein CASTPLAGGHTDTQYF.

In DNA form, the CDR3 reads TGCAGTGCGAGTCGCGGAGGGACAGGGGACTACGAGCAGTACTTC. Translating gives CSASRGGTGDYEQYF. The chain uses TRBV20-1 and TRBJ2-7; 10 bases line up with TRBD1. Germline V CDR1 and CDR2: DFQATT, SNEGSKA (reference sequence). Unmatched junction bases numbered 11, after V lost 6 bases and J lost 3 bases. The CDR3 totals 15 residues.

This chain uses TRBV9 with TRBJ1-2; D unclear. The length of the CDR3 is 15 residues. The V end lost 3 bases, the J end lost 4 bases, and 16 bases lay between the germline ends. From germline, CDR1 is SGDLS and CDR2 YYNGEE. CDR3 in amino acids: CASSGGRRPLYGYTF. CDR3 sequence (DNA): TGTGCCAGCAGCGGCGGCAGGCGTCCTCTCTATGGCTACACCTTC. Full variable domain (rest looked up from reference TRBV9 and TRBJ1-2): DSGVTQTPKHLITATGQRVTLRCSPRSGDLSVYWYQQSLDQGLQFLIQYYNGEERAKGNILERFSAQQFPDLHSELNLSSLELGDSALYFCASSGGRRPLYGYTFGSGTRLTVV.

The V call is TRBV3-1, the J call TRBJ1-1; 8 nucleotides line up with TRBD1. The CDR3 is made up of 15 amino acids. Germline assignment: CDR1 LGHDT and CDR2 YNNKEL (reference sequence). The J segment lost 1 base and the V segment lost 1 base, leaving 2 bases of the junction unmatched. CDR3 in DNA: TGTGCCAGCAGCCAAGTCGGGACAGGGAACACTGAAGCTTTCTTT. Its translation is CASSQVGTGNTEAFF.

This rearrangement joins TRBV20-1 to TRBJ2-1; 11 bases line up with TRBD2. V gave up 3 bases and J gave up 12 bases; unmatched junction bases: 10. The CDR3 spans 14 residues. Germline V lookup: CDR1 DFQATT, CDR2 SNEGSKA (reference sequence). The CDR3 nucleotides are TGCAGTGCTAGTGCCCTAGCGGGGGGTCGGGGGCAGTTCTTC. This translates into CSASALAGGRGQFF.

On this clonotype: Sequence at one end of the junction differs from germline and may be a read error. J is TRBJ2-7 and V is TRBV12-3 or TRBV12-4, with 11 bases that match TRBD1. The CDR3 runs 15 residues. The CDR3 DNA reads as TGTGCCAGTAGTTCTTCGGACAGGGGGCACTACGAGCAGTACTTC. Encoded protein: CASSSSDRGHYEQYF.

The rearrangement uses TRBV12-3 or TRBV12-4 and TRBJ1-4; D remains unclear. CDR3 length: 14 residues. V was shortened by 5 bases and J by 3 bases, with 10 bases between the two germline ends. The CDR3 reads CASSRAQANEKLFF. In DNA form, the CDR3 reads TGTGCCAGCAGTCGCGCACAAGCTAATGAAAAACTGTTTTTT.

A remark on this clonotype: The junction differs from germline at one of its ends, possibly a read error. This rearrangement joins TRBV29-1 to TRBJ1-2; 9 positions match TRBD1. The germline V gene encodes CDR1 SQVTM and CDR2 ANQGSEA. The CDR3 sequence is 13 residues long. The CDR3 sequence is CSVELGQGYGYTF. DNA for the CDR3: TGCAGCGTTGAATTGGGACAGGGCTATGGCTACACTTTC.

The gene calls are TRBV5-1 and TRBJ1-5; D perhaps matches TRBD1 (6 bases). V lost 6 bases to trimming and J lost 6 bases, with 16 bases between them. The CDR3 consists of 14 residues. Germline-derived CDR1 and CDR2 are SGHRS and YFSETQ. CDR3 sequence: CASTKETGGQPQHF. CDR3 coding DNA: TGCGCCAGCACCAAAGAGACAGGCGGTCAGCCCCAGCATTTT.

This chain connects TRBV6-5 to TRBJ2-7; 9 bases map to TRBD2. From germline, CDR1 is MNHEY and CDR2 SVGAGI. The CDR3 totals 14 residues. Germline trimming cut 6 bases from V and 1 base from J; bases unmatched to any gene: 4. The CDR3 sequence is CASRLSGGSYEQYF. The CDR3 nucleotides are TGTGCCAGCAGGCTTAGCGGGGGTTCCTACGAGCAGTACTTC.

The rearrangement uses TRBV4-3 and TRBJ2-1, with D unresolved. Germline values: CDR1 LGHNA, CDR2 YSLEER. The length of the CDR3 is 12 residues. The V end was cut by 1 base, the J end by 9 bases, with 7 bases between. This CDR3 is CASSQAGTEQFF. The CDR3 DNA sequence: TGCGCCAGCAGCCAAGCGGGCACTGAGCAGTTCTTC.

This clonotype was observed once. The genes are TRBV2 and TRBJ1-5; D unresolved. The CDR3 runs 14 residues. V lost 4 bases, J lost 2 bases, and 9 bases lay in between. Germline assignment: CDR1 SNHLY and CDR2 FYNNEI. As DNA, the CDR3 is TGTGCCAGCAGTGCCTCAGGAGGCAATCAGCCCCAGCATTTT. Translating it yields CASSASGGNQPQHF. The whole variable domain, remainder taken from reference TRBV2 and TRBJ1-5, is EPEVTQTPSHQVTQMGQEVILRCVPISNHLYFYWYRQILGQKVEFLVSFYNNEISEKSEIFDDQFSVERPDGSNFTLKIRSTKLEDSAMYFCASSASGGNQPQHFGDGTRLSIL.

The chain is built from TRBV6-6 and TRBJ2-3; D is unresolved. The CDR3 has 11 amino acids. The V end was cut by 2 bases, the J end by 7 bases, with 4 bases between. Germline CDR1 and CDR2: MNHNY and SVGAGI (reference sequence). The CDR3 coding sequence is TGTGCCAGCAGTTACGAGAATACGCAGTATTTT. As protein: CASSYENTQYF.

This chain uses TRBV5-1 with TRBJ1-4; 8 bases are shared with TRBD1. V trimming: 4 bases; J trimming: 8 bases; junction bases outside the gene matches: 13. This CDR3 is 16 amino acids long. Germline loops: CDR1 SGHRS, CDR2 YFSETQ. As DNA, the CDR3 is TGCGCCAGCAGCAAAAAGGGAGACAGGGGAGAGGAAAAACTGTTTTTT. It is translated as CASSKKGDRGEEKLFF.

The chain links TRBV2 to TRBJ1-1; the match to TRBD1 covers 8 bases. Looked up from germline, CDR1 is SNHLY and CDR2 is FYNNEI. This CDR3 spans 14 amino acids. Losses at the gene ends were 4 bases for V and 2 bases for J; bases not matched to a gene: 3. CDR3 DNA: TGTGCCAGCAGTGCGACAGGGGTAAACACTGAAGCTTTCTTT. It codes for CASSATGVNTEAFF.

V gene TRBV25-1 combines with J gene TRBJ1-6; a possible D gene is TRBD1 (5 bases). The CDR3 length is 15 residues. CDR1 is MGHDK and CDR2 is SYGVNS in the germline V gene. Trimming took 8 bases from V and 6 from J, leaving 17 bases between them. The CDR3 coding sequence is TGTGCCAGCGCTGAGGGAGGCAGGGTTAATTCACCCCTCCACTTT. Its protein is CASAEGGRVNSPLHF. Filled out from reference TRBV25-1 and TRBJ1-6, the complete variable domain reads EADIYQTPRYLVIGTGKKITLECSQTMGHDKMYWYQQDPGMELHLIHYSYGVNSTEKGDLSSESTVSRIRTEHFPLTLESARPSHTSQYLCASAEGGRVNSPLHFGNGTRLTVT.

The chain carries TRBV2 and TRBJ2-1; D is unresolved. The germline V gene encodes CDR1 SNHLY and CDR2 FYNNEI. The CDR3 loop spans 12 amino acids. The ends were cut back, 3 bases at V and 6 bases at J, with 6 bases in the middle. In DNA form, the CDR3 reads TGTGCCAGCAGTGACGGCCTCAATGAGCAGTTCTTC. Its translation: CASSDGLNEQFF.

This chain joins TRBV20-1 and TRBJ2-3; TRBD2 matches 7 bases. Per germline, CDR1 DFQATT and CDR2 SNEGSKA (reference sequence). CDR3 length: 15 residues. The ends lost 1 base at V and 2 bases at J; junction bases unmatched: 6. CDR3 sequence reads: CSARAPGGPTDTQYF. CDR3 DNA: TGCAGTGCTAGAGCCCCGGGAGGCCCCACAGATACGCAGTATTTT.

The rearrangement uses TRBV4-1 and TRBJ2-3; D not certain. Germline CDR1 and CDR2: MGHRA and YSYEKL. The germline V and J ends were trimmed by 3 bases and 2 bases, with 9 bases remaining between them. The CDR3 extends over 14 amino acids. CDR3 coding DNA: TGCGCCAGCAGCCAGACGGAACACACAGATACGCAGTATTTT. It is translated as CASSQTEHTDTQYF.